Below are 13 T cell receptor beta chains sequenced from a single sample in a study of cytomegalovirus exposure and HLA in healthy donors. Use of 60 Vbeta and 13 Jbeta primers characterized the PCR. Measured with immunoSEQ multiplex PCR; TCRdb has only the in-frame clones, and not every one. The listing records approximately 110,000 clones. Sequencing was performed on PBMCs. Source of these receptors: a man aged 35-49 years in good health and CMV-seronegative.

CDR3 residues: CASSMPFESIFGTGGEGYTF. DNA for the CDR3: TGTGCCAGTAGTATGCCCTTTGAGAGCATATTTGGGACAGGGGGAGAAGGCTACACCTTC. V and J are TRBV19 and TRBJ1-2; the match to TRBD1 covers 11 bases. The CDR3 is made up of 20 amino acids. J gave up 8 bases and V 3 bases, and 23 bases lay outside the gene matches. Germline loops: CDR1 LNHDA, CDR2 SQIVND (reference sequence).

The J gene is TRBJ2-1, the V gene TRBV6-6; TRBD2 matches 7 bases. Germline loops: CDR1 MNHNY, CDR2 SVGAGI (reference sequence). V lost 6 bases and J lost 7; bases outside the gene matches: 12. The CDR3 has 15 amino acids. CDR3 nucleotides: TGTGCCAGCAGCAGTACCGGGACTAAGGTTAATGAGCAGTTCTTC. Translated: CASSSTGTKVNEQFF.

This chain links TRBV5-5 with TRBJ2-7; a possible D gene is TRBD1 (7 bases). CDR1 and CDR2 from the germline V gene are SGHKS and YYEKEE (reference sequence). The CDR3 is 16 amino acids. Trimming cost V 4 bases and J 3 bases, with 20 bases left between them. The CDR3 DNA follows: TGTGCCAGCAGCCGGTCGGGGGCAGGGGGAGTCTACGAGCAGTACTTC. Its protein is CASSRSGAGGVYEQYF. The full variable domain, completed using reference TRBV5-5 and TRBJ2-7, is DAGVTQSPTHLIKTRGQQVTLRCSPISGHKSVSWYQQVLGQGPQFIFQYYEKEERGRGNFPDRFSARQFPNYSSELNVNALLLGDSALYLCASSRSGAGGVYEQYFGPGTRLTVT.

CDR3 loop: CASSPDRVDQPQHF. As DNA, the CDR3 is TGCGCCAGCAGCCCAGACAGGGTAGATCAGCCCCAGCATTTT. The chain uses TRBV5-1 and TRBJ1-5; 7 nucleotides match TRBD1. The V gene end was trimmed by 4 bases and the J gene end by 5 bases; junction bases not matched to a gene: 6. Germline V CDR1 and CDR2: SGHRS, YFSETQ. The CDR3 extends over 14 amino acids.

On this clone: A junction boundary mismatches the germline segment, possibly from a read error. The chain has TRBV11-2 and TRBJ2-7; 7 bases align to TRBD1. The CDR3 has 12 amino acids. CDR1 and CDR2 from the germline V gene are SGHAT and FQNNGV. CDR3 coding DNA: TGTGCCAGCAGCTTAGGGATGGGGACAGAGAACTTC. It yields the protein CASSLGMGTENF.

The CDR3 region is CASSSDYGGRVQETQYF. The CDR3, as DNA: TGTGCCAGCAGCTCCGACTATGGCGGGAGGGTTCAAGAGACCCAGTACTTC. V is TRBV5-4 and J is TRBJ2-5; 9 bases map to TRBD2. This CDR3 has 17 amino acids. Per the germline V gene, CDR1 is SGHNT and CDR2 is YYREEE (reference sequence). Losses at the gene ends were 3 bases for V and 2 bases for J; bases not matched to a gene: 11.

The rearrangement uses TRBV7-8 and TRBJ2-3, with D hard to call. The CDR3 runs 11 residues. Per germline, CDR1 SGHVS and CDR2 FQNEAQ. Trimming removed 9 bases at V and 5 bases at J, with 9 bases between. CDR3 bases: TGTGCCAGTCAGTTTGGAGATACGCAGTATTTT. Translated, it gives CASQFGDTQYF.

The CDR3 region is CASRGQGRNTEAFF. CDR3 in DNA: TGTGCCAGCAGGGGACAGGGAAGGAACACTGAAGCTTTCTTT. The chain employs TRBV25-1 and TRBJ1-1; TRBD1 matches at 9 bases. The CDR3 has 14 amino acids. The germline V gene has CDR1 MGHDK and CDR2 SYGVNS. Unmatched junction bases numbered 3, after V lost 6 bases and J lost 1 base. Looking up the rest from reference TRBV25-1 and TRBJ1-1 gives the full variable domain: EADIYQTPRYLVIGTGKKITLECSQTMGHDKMYWYQQDPGMELHLIHYSYGVNSTEKGDLSSESTVSRIRTEHFPLTLESARPSHTSQYLCASRGQGRNTEAFFGQGTRLTVV.

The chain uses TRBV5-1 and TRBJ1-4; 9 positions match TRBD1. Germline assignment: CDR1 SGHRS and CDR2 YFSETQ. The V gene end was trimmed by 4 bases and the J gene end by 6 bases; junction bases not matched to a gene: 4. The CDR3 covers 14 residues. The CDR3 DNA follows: TGCGCCAGCAGCGCGGGACAGGGATATGAAAAACTGTTTTTT. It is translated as CASSAGQGYEKLFF.

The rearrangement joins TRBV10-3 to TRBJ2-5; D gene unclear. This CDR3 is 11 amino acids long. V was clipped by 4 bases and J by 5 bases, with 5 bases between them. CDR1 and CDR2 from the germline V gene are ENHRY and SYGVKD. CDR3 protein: CAISVSETQYF. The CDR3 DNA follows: TGTGCCATCAGTGTGAGCGAGACCCAGTACTTC.

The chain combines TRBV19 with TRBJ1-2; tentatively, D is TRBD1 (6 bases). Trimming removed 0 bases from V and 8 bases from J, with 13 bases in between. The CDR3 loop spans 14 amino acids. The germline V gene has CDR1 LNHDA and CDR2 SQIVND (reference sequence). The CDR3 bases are TGTGCCAGTAGTATAGAAGCAGGGGTCGTCGGCTACACCTTC. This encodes CASSIEAGVVGYTF.

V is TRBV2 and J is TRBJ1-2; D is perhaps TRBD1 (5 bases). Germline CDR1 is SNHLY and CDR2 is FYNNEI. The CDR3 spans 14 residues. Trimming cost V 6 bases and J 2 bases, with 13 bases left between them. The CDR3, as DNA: TGTGCCAGCAGCACTCCTACAGGAAACTATGGCTACACCTTC. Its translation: CASSTPTGNYGYTF.

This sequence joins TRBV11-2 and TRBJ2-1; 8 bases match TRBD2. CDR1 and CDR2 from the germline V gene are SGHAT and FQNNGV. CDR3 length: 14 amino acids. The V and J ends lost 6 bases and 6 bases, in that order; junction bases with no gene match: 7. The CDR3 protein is CASRRLAKPNEQFF. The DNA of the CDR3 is TGTGCCAGCAGGCGACTAGCGAAACCCAATGAGCAGTTCTTC.